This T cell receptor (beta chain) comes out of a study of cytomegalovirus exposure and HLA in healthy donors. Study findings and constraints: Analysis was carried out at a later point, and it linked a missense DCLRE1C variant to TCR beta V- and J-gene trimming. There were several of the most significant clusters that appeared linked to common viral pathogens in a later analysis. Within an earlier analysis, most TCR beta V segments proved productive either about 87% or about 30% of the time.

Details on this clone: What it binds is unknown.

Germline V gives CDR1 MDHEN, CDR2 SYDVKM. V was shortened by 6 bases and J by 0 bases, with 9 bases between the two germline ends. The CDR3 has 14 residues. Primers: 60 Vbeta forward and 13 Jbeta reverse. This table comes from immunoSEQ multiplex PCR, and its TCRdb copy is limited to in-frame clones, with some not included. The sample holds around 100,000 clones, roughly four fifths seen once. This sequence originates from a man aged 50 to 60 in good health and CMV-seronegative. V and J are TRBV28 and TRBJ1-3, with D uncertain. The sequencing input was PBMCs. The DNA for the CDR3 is TGTGCCAGCAGGGCAGGCCACTCTGGAAACACCATATATTTT. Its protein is CASRAGHSGNTIYF.